This T cell receptor (beta chain) was sequenced for a study of T cell repertoires in cytomegalovirus infection. Overall study: Public TCR beta signatures were indicative of both CMV infection and a matching HLA type. Findings and caveats of the study: There were HLA-C-restricted CMV-specific TCR beta clonotypes dominating the ex vivo response. The cumulative frequency of public TCR beta families identified carriers of CMV plus the relevant HLA.

TCRdb reprocessed the reads with MiXCR, giving one entry per CDR3 protein. Counted here are 150,000 to 200,000 distinct CDR3 sequences, around an eighth occurring once; the ten biggest clones make up more than 20%. Comment on this clonotype: The antigen is unknown.

The CDR3 runs 14 residues. Germline V gene sequence: CDR1 SGDLS, CDR2 YYNGEE. The junction had 3 bases not matched to a gene; V was cut back by 3 bases and J by 6 bases. The chain links TRBV9 to TRBJ1-6; 7 nucleotides align to TRBD1. This TCR was sampled from a human donor in good health (CMV status not recorded). Some clones in this sample may be carry-over from other donors' samples. The sequencing input was PBMCs. The CDR3 DNA follows: TGTGCCAGCAGCGCGGCAGGGGGTAATTCACCCCTCCACTTT. Residues: CASSAAGGNSPLHF.